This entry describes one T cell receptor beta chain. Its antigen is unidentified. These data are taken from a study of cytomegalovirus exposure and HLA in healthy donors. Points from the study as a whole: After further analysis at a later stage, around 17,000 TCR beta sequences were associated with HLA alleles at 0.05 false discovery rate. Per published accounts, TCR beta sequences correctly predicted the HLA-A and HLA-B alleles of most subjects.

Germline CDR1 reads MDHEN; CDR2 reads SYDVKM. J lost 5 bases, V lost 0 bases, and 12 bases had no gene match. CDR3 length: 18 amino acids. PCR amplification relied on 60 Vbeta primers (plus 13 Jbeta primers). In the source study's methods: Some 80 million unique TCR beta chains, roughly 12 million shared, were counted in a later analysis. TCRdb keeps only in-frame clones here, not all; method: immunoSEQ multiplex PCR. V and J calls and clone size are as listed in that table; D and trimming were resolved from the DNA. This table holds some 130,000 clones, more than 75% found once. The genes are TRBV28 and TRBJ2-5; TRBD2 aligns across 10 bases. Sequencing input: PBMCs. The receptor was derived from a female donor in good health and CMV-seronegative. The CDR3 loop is CASSLWGGLAGVMETQYF. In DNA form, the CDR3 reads TGTGCCAGCAGTTTATGGGGGGGGCTAGCGGGAGTAATGGAGACCCAGTACTTC. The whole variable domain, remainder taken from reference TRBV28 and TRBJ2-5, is DVKVTQSSRYLVKRTGEKVFLECVQDMDHENMFWYRQDPGLGLRLIYFSYDVKMKEKGDIPEGYSVSREKKERFSLILESASTNQTSMYLCASSLWGGLAGVMETQYFGPGTRLLVL.